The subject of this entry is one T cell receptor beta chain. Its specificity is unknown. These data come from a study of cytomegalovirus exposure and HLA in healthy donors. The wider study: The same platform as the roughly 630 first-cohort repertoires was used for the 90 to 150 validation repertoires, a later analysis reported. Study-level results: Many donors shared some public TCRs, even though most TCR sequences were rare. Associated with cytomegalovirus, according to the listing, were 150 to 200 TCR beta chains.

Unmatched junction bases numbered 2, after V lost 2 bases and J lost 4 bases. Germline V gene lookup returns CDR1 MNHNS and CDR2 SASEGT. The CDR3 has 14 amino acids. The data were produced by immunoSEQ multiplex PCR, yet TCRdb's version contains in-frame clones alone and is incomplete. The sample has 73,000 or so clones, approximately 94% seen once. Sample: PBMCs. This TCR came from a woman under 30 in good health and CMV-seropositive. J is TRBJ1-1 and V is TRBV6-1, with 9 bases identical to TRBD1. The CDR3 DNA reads TGTGCCAGCAGTGAAAACAGGGGGCTCACTGAAGCTTTCTTT. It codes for CASSENRGLTEAFF.